Below, one T cell receptor beta chain is given with its context. The target of this receptor is not known. Within one base of it there is no much larger clone, and no base qualities were kept. The data are from a study of shared clonotypes between healthy human individuals (dated by TCRdb to about 2020). Regarding the study in general: The cohort included three men and a couple of women between 18 and 49 years of age. For each donor, CD4 naive and CD4 memory were each given three plates, CD8 naive was given two plates, and CD8 memory was given one plate. To estimate repertoire size and how much clonotype sharing occurs between individuals, the study deeply sequenced the blood TCR repertoires of about five healthy adults. Different laboratories and diverse techniques were used to prepare libraries and sequence TCR repertoires, to increase sequencing depth and limit assay-specific biases. Per donor, leukapheresis produced somewhere between about 0.94 and 10 billion PBMCs.

Donors were healthy HIV-negative adults with no recently reported acute infections or vaccinations. All donors were Caucasian adults living in Nashville, Tennessee, USA. CD4+ T cells were enriched through magnetic negative selection, after which naive cells were positively selected on CD45RA and the remaining negative fraction served as the memory subset. Blood was obtained by leukapheresis, after which PBMCs were separated by Ficoll-Histopaque density gradient centrifugation and cryopreserved in liquid nitrogen vapor phase. Purity and quantity of every magnetically sorted T cell population were checked by analytical flow cytometry. Genomic DNA was isolated from every sorted fraction and measured by UV absorbance on a Nanodrop 2000c. Paper-wide results and their limitations: Even with the large sequencing depth, rarefaction of the sorted-subset datasets indicated that sequencing was incomplete. Pairwise subsampling led to the expectation that sequencing depth would affect the degree of clonotype sharing among donors. The small number of donors limited the genetic and exposure-history diversity represented. Across a handful of donors, about 5.2% of naive CD4, 3% to 4% of naive CD8, 2.3% of memory CD4, and 0.4% of memory CD8 clonotypes were shared. Naive subsets generally had larger estimated clonotype richness than memory subsets did. Higher generation probabilities were observed for clonotypes shared by all four sorted-subset donors than for non-shared clonotypes. Sampling was limited to blood, and TCR repertoires in tissue likely differ from TCR repertoires in blood.

Using the deep immunoSEQ assay, multiplex PCR amplified TCR CDR3 regions from genomic DNA. For each cell subset, the extracted genomic DNA was distributed evenly across all wells of several immunoSEQ 96-well plates, and each plate served as one replicate. For sorted subsets, about 210 ng of genomic DNA, equivalent to roughly 33,000 T cell genomes, went into each replicate PCR. Purified libraries were quantified with a Qubit 3.0 fluorometer, sized on a Bioanalyzer 2100, and re-quantified with the KAPA Library Quantification kit. Every immunoSEQ 96-well plate was sequenced on a separate single-read 150-cycle Illumina NextSeq 550 flow cell. Per the original workflow: Because the immunoSEQ output held only junctional sequences and lacked quality scores, the filtering could not match the filtering applied to full-length reads. To assign V/J genes and CDR3, sequences were annotated against IMGT germline references using PyIR, a Python wrapper for IgBLAST v1.9. Any read was removed if the V/J assignment was weak (E-value above 1e-6), the CDR3 was missing, or the read contained stop codons, out-of-frame junctions, or ambiguous translated residues. V3J clonotypes were defined by identical inferred V gene, J gene, and CDR3 amino acid sequence. Percentage overlap between repertoires was calculated by dividing the number of shared unique clonotypes by the size of the smaller repertoire. Repertoire richness was assessed with RTK rarefaction, the Chao1 estimator, and Recon v2.1 estimates of unobserved clonotypes. OLGA was used to compute generation probabilities for all TCRbeta clonotypes that the gDNA method yielded from a handful of donors. TCRdb carries this immuneACCESS record with in-frame sequences only. Its versions omit some clonotypes, under half of them owing to an unresolved V gene in the studies checked, with the rest unexplained. From that table come the V and J calls and clone size; the DNA was used to work out D and trimming. The sample contains over a million clones, about 96% of them found a single time. The ten largest make up roughly 1.2% of the sample.

CDR1 MRHNA and CDR2 SNTAGT were looked up in the germline V gene. The CDR3 goes from the cysteine to the phenylalanine over 13 residues. The retained sequence is limited to the CDR3, 39 bases, with the frame set at the first base. Trimming accounts for 6 bases at V and 3 bases at J, while the number of junction bases matched to no gene is 4. The rearrangement combines TRBV6-4 with TRBJ1-1; TRBD1 aligns with 7 central bases. This clonotype originated in a man aged 30 to 39 in good health. What was sequenced was naive CD4+ T cells sorted from blood. Reading the label with the study, this specimen's cell subset or site is: CD45RA+ positively selected. The CDR3 region reads CASRLQGHTEAFF. At the DNA level, the sequence is TGTGCCAGCAGACTACAGGGGCACACTGAAGCTTTCTTT.